This passage covers 31 T cell receptor beta chains from one sample sequenced in a study of follicular helper T cells after annual influenza vaccination. Documented time point: 2015-2016 season, 7 days after influenza vaccination. Method: immunoSEQ multiplex PCR; TCRdb's copy keeps in-frame clones and lacks some. The sample lists about 1,300 clones, about 82% occurring once. Specimen: CXCR5+ CD38+ circulating T follicular helper cells from blood, collected 7 days after influenza vaccination. Subset given: circulating Tfh, non-naive CD4+CXCR5+PD-1+ (ICOS+CD38+ or ICOS-CD38-). The receptors were sampled from an adult who received the influenza vaccine.

The V call is TRBV28, the J call TRBJ2-4; TRBD1 might be the D (6 bases). Trimming pared 4 bases from V and 8 bases from J, leaving 6 bases between. CDR3 length equals 11 residues. Looked up from germline, CDR1 is MDHEN and CDR2 is SYDVKM. CDR3 DNA: TGTGCCAGCAGTTCAGGGGACATTCAGTACTTC. The encoded protein is CASSSGDIQYF.

The genes are TRBV5-8 and TRBJ1-2; 7 nucleotides match TRBD1. CDR3 length equals 14 residues. Germline V gene lookup returns CDR1 SGHTS and CDR2 YDEGEE. V lost 3 bases to trimming and J lost 3 bases; unmatched junction nucleotides: 5. CDR3 DNA sequence: TGTGCCAGCAGCTGGACCGGGACAGACTATGGCTACACCTTC. It yields the protein CASSWTGTDYGYTF.

V and J are TRBV30 and TRBJ1-4; 9 nucleotides match TRBD1. The CDR3 sequence is 12 residues long. The germline V gene has CDR1 GTSNPN and CDR2 SVGIG (reference sequence). The junction had 7 bases not matched to a gene; V was cut back by 5 bases and J by 12 bases. The CDR3 reads CAWGDRVGELFF. The CDR3 bases are TGTGCCTGGGGGGACAGGGTCGGAGAACTGTTTTTT.

V and J are TRBV19 and TRBJ1-6; maybe TRBD1 (5 bases). Germline V CDR1 and CDR2: LNHDA, SQIVND (reference sequence). V was clipped by 3 bases and J by 7 bases, with 19 bases between them. The CDR3 has 17 residues. CDR3 sequence (DNA): TGTGCCAGTAGTATCGATCATAGGGGCTCGACCAATTCACCCCTCCACTTT. Translated: CASSIDHRGSTNSPLHF.

The rearrangement joins TRBV14 to TRBJ1-2; weak D call: TRBD1 (6 bases). The CDR3 runs to 15 residues. V was shortened by 4 bases and J by 8 bases, with 20 bases between the two germline ends. Looked up from germline, CDR1 is SGHDN and CDR2 is FVKESK. The CDR3: CASSRGQPSVGGYTF. As DNA, the CDR3 is TGTGCCAGCAGCCGAGGACAGCCTTCAGTGGGAGGCTACACCTTC.

V is TRBV11-2 and J is TRBJ2-2; D possibly corresponds to TRBD1 (6 bases). The ends were cut back, 6 bases at V and 1 base at J, with 12 bases in the middle. From germline, CDR1 is SGHAT and CDR2 FQNNGV. The CDR3 has 15 residues. The CDR3 is CASSHREGNTGELFF. The DNA of the CDR3 is TGTGCCAGCAGTCACAGGGAAGGGAACACCGGGGAGCTGTTTTTT.

This clone has a handful of counts. As DNA, the CDR3 is TGTGCCAGCAGCTTTGGGTTCAGAGAAGAGACCCAGTACTTC. This encodes CASSFGFREETQYF. The chain joins TRBV7-2 to TRBJ2-5; no clear D. V was clipped by 3 bases and J by 3 bases, with 11 bases between them. Germline loops: CDR1 SGHTA, CDR2 FQGNSA. CDR3 length equals 14 residues.

This sequence joins TRBV2 and TRBJ1-1, with D unresolved. CDR3 length: 16 amino acids. Germline CDR1 reads SNHLY; CDR2 reads FYNNEI. Trimming shortened V by 4 bases and J by 0 bases, and 15 bases separated the two germline ends. The CDR3 DNA sequence: TGTGCCAGCAGTGTGTCACGGGCACTCATGAACACTGAAGCTTTCTTT. This sequence encodes CASSVSRALMNTEAFF.

The chain joins TRBV2 to TRBJ2-3; 12 bases are shared with TRBD1. This CDR3 comprises 16 residues. Germline V lookup: CDR1 SNHLY, CDR2 FYNNEI. Germline trimming cut 6 bases from V and 3 bases from J; bases unmatched to any gene: 7. CDR3 sequence (DNA): TGTGCCAGCAGGGGGACAGGGGGCTTGGGGACAGATACGCAGTATTTT. Its protein product is CASRGTGGLGTDTQYF.

This sequence joins TRBV27 and TRBJ2-3; 10 bases line up with TRBD2. This CDR3 spans 14 amino acids. Unmatched junction bases numbered 5, after V lost 8 bases and J lost 3 bases. Germline CDR1 is MNHEY and CDR2 is SMNVEV (reference sequence). CDR3 sequence: CASGASGSTDTQYF. The DNA of the CDR3 is TGTGCCAGCGGGGCTAGCGGGAGTACAGATACGCAGTATTTT.

J is TRBJ2-2 and V is TRBV7-2; D may correspond to TRBD1 or TRBD2 (6 bases each). The CDR3 runs 15 residues. V lost 4 bases to trimming and J lost 7 bases, with 16 bases between them. Germline-derived CDR1 and CDR2 are SGHTA and FQGNSA. In DNA, the CDR3 is TGTGCCAGCAGCTGGACGGGGGCCTTCCGCGGGGAGCTGTTTTTT. Its translation is CASSWTGAFRGELFF. Filled out from reference TRBV7-2 and TRBJ2-2, the complete variable domain reads GAGVSQSPSNKVTEKGKDVELRCDPISGHTALYWYRQSLGQGLEFLIYFQGNSAPDKSGLPSDRFSAERTGGSVSTLTIQRTQQEDSAVYLCASSWTGAFRGELFFGEGSRLTVL.

The gene calls are TRBV28 and TRBJ1-1; TRBD1 might be the D (5 bases). The CDR3 length is 12 residues. Germline CDR1 reads MDHEN; CDR2 reads SYDVKM. Between the trimmed V and J ends, which lost 3 bases and 6 bases, there was a span of 8 bases. The CDR3 loop is CASSFREAEAFF. The CDR3 nucleotides read TGTGCCAGCAGTTTCAGGGAAGCTGAAGCTTTCTTT.

The rearrangement joins TRBV28 to TRBJ1-5; TRBD1 agrees at 7 bases. Germline V gene data show CDR1 as MDHEN and CDR2 as SYDVKM. Trimming at V came to 7 bases and at J to 1 base, leaving 4 bases not matched to a gene. This CDR3 contains 14 residues. CDR3 region: CASIPGQSNQPQHF. The CDR3 nucleotides are TGTGCCAGCATTCCGGGACAGAGCAATCAGCCCCAGCATTTT.

The genes are TRBV7-9 and TRBJ1-6, with 9 bases that match TRBD1. The CDR3 sequence is 15 residues long. The germline V gene encodes CDR1 SEHNR and CDR2 FQNEAQ (reference sequence). J gave up 7 bases and V 2 bases, and 3 bases lay outside the gene matches. This CDR3 reads CASSLRGQGNSPLHF. The CDR3 nucleotides read TGTGCCAGCAGCTTAAGGGGACAGGGAAATTCACCCCTCCACTTT.

The rearrangement links TRBV7-8 to TRBJ2-5; no definite D call. The ends were cut back, 3 bases at V and 5 bases at J, with 13 bases in the middle. The length of the CDR3 is 14 residues. Germline assignment: CDR1 SGHVS and CDR2 FQNEAQ. CDR3 region: CASSFTLDGETQYF. CDR3 nucleotides: TGTGCCAGCAGCTTCACTTTGGATGGCGAGACCCAGTACTTC.

J is TRBJ2-5 and V is TRBV5-6; the D gene could be TRBD1 or TRBD2 (5 bases each). Trimming took 1 base from V and 7 from J, leaving 8 bases between them. Germline CDR1 SGHDT, CDR2 YYEEEE. There are 12 residues in the CDR3. For the CDR3, the DNA is TGTGCCAGCAGCTTGACGAGGGGGACCCAGTACTTC. Translated, it gives CASSLTRGTQYF.

The V and J genes are TRBV7-9 and TRBJ2-3; 9 bases fit TRBD2. J lost 0 bases, V lost 3 bases, and 7 bases had no gene match. Germline CDR1 SEHNR, CDR2 FQNEAQ (reference sequence). CDR3 size: 17 residues. CDR3 residues: CASSFSRTSGSTDTQYF. The CDR3 DNA reads TGTGCCAGCAGCTTTAGCCGAACTAGCGGGAGCACAGATACGCAGTATTTT.

The sample holds a few counts of this clone. The chain recombines TRBV4-1 with TRBJ2-5; TRBD2 matches 7 bases. Germline V lookup: CDR1 MGHRA, CDR2 YSYEKL. The CDR3 contains 15 residues. The junction had 5 bases not matched to a gene; V was cut back by 2 bases and J by 2 bases. CDR3 bases: TGCGCCAGCAGCCAAAGGCGGGGGAGTCAAGAGACCCAGTACTTC. It translates to CASSQRRGSQETQYF.

The sample holds a few counts of this clone. The rearrangement uses TRBV18 and TRBJ1-5, with D possibly TRBD1 on 5 matching bases. Germline V lookup: CDR1 KGHSH, CDR2 LQKENI. Trimming removed 3 bases from V and 9 bases from J, with 15 bases in between. The CDR3 contains 14 residues. CDR3 residues: CASSPGTPLGPQHF. In DNA form, the CDR3 reads TGTGCCAGCTCACCCGGGACCCCACTTGGGCCCCAGCATTTT. Combining the CDR3 with reference TRBV18 and TRBJ1-5 gives the whole variable domain NAGVMQNPRHLVRRRGQEARLRCSPMKGHSHVYWYRQLPEEGLKFMVYLQKENIIDESGMPKERFSAEFPKEGPSILRIQQVVRGDSAAYFCASSPGTPLGPQHFGDGTRLSIL.

This chain uses TRBV15 with TRBJ2-5; D might be TRBD2 (7 bases). The V gene's germline CDR1 is LNHNV and CDR2 YYDKDF (reference sequence). Trimming shortened V by 1 base and J by 5 bases, and 11 bases separated the two germline ends. This CDR3 contains 14 residues. DNA of the CDR3: TGTGCCACCAGCAGAGGGGGGGGCTTGGAGACCCAGTACTTC. It codes for CATSRGGGLETQYF.

This sequence joins TRBV7-3 and TRBJ2-2; D is unresolved. Trimming took 1 base from V and 0 from J, leaving 6 bases between them. CDR3 length equals 15 residues. Germline CDR1 is SGHTA and CDR2 is FQGTGA. CDR3 DNA sequence: TGTGCCAGCAGCTTAAATCCGGCGAACACCGGGGAGCTGTTTTTT. It translates to CASSLNPANTGELFF.

The V call is TRBV7-6, the J call TRBJ2-5, with D perhaps TRBD1 (6 bases). Germline CDR1 reads SGHVS; CDR2 reads FNYEAQ. The CDR3 extends over 15 amino acids. Trimming left V 0 bases short and J 1 base short, with 9 bases between. CDR3 DNA sequence: TGTGCCAGCAGCTTAGCCAGGGGCAGCCAAGAGACCCAGTACTTC. It yields the protein CASSLARGSQETQYF.

The CDR3 DNA sequence: TGTGCCAGCTTCGGAACAGGGAGTAGGCAGAACACTGAAGCTTTCTTT. Protein: CASFGTGSRQNTEAFF. The chain combines TRBV13 with TRBJ1-1; a possible D gene is TRBD1 (6 bases). Germline assignment: CDR1 PRHDT and CDR2 FYEKMQ (reference sequence). The CDR3 extends over 16 amino acids. Trimming stripped 8 bases from V and 1 base from J, with 20 bases between.

This chain joins TRBV18 and TRBJ1-1; TRBD1 aligns across 10 bases. The CDR3 covers 16 residues. Germline V lookup: CDR1 KGHSH, CDR2 LQKENI. V shed 4 bases and J 4 bases; nucleotides not matched to a gene: 9. The CDR3 is CASSQTTGTGVTEAFF. CDR3 DNA sequence: TGTGCCAGCTCACAAACAACCGGGACAGGGGTCACTGAAGCTTTCTTT.

V usage is TRBV28 and J usage is TRBJ1-2; tentative D call: TRBD1 (6 bases). With 5 bases removed from V and 8 bases from J, the gap between germline ends came to 18 bases. The germline V gene has CDR1 MDHEN and CDR2 SYDVKM. The CDR3 runs to 14 residues. Here the CDR3 reads CASSPADSRGGYTF. CDR3 nucleotides: TGTGCCAGCAGTCCAGCGGACAGCCGAGGGGGCTACACCTTC.

The V call is TRBV15, the J call TRBJ2-5; 7 bases align to TRBD1. Trimming cost V 3 bases and J 5 bases; bases outside gene matches: 9. Germline V gene sequence: CDR1 LNHNV, CDR2 YYDKDF (reference sequence). The CDR3 contains 15 residues. CDR3 protein: CATSSLRGRQETQYF. The CDR3 bases are TGTGCCACCAGCAGTTTGAGGGGGCGACAGGAGACCCAGTACTTC.

Details on this clone: Other DNA sequences within the sample encode an identical CDR3. This chain links TRBV19 with TRBJ1-5, with TRBD1 matching 8 bases. Germline V lookup: CDR1 LNHDA, CDR2 SQIVND (reference sequence). The CDR3 is made up of 15 amino acids. Unmatched junction bases numbered 7, after V lost 4 bases and J lost 5 bases. This CDR3 is CASSRTGRDHQPQHF. Here the CDR3 DNA reads TGTGCCAGTAGTAGGACAGGGAGGGATCATCAGCCCCAGCATTTT.

The chain recombines TRBV2 with TRBJ2-4; D might be TRBD2 (6 bases). The CDR3 length is 13 residues. Trimming removed 4 bases at V and 8 bases at J, with 12 bases between. Per germline, CDR1 SNHLY and CDR2 FYNNEI. CDR3 DNA: TGTGCCAGCAGTGCACGACTAGGGGACATTCAGTACTTC. Translation gives CASSARLGDIQYF.

The V gene is TRBV5-1, the J gene TRBJ1-1; possibly TRBD1 for D (6 bases). V was trimmed by 7 bases and J by 6 bases, leaving 13 bases between them. The CDR3 is 12 residues long. The germline V gene has CDR1 SGHRS and CDR2 YFSETQ. The CDR3 region is CASVDRNAEAFF. The CDR3, as DNA: TGCGCCAGCGTAGACAGGAATGCTGAAGCTTTCTTT. Complete variable domain (other parts from reference TRBV5-1 and TRBJ1-1): KAGVTQTPRYLIKTRGQQVTLSCSPISGHRSVSWYQQTPGQGLQFLFEYFSETQRNKGNFPGRFSGRQFSNSRSEMNVSTLELGDSALYLCASVDRNAEAFFGQGTRLTVV.

V usage is TRBV2 and J usage is TRBJ1-5; D unresolved. V was trimmed by 5 bases and J by 4 bases, leaving 12 bases between them. This CDR3 has 14 residues. Germline CDR1 and CDR2: SNHLY and FYNNEI. The CDR3 DNA is TGTGCCAGCAGTCCCGGCGGAGGGAATCAGCCCCAGCATTTT. Protein product: CASSPGGGNQPQHF.

The chain couples TRBV5-4 to TRBJ2-3; TRBD1 agrees at 7 bases. Germline V lookup: CDR1 SGHNT, CDR2 YYREEE (reference sequence). Losses at the gene ends were 1 base for V and 3 bases for J; bases not matched to a gene: 2. The CDR3 runs 14 residues. CDR3 sequence: CASSLIQGTDTQYF. The CDR3 DNA reads TGTGCCAGCAGCTTGATACAGGGGACAGATACGCAGTATTTT.